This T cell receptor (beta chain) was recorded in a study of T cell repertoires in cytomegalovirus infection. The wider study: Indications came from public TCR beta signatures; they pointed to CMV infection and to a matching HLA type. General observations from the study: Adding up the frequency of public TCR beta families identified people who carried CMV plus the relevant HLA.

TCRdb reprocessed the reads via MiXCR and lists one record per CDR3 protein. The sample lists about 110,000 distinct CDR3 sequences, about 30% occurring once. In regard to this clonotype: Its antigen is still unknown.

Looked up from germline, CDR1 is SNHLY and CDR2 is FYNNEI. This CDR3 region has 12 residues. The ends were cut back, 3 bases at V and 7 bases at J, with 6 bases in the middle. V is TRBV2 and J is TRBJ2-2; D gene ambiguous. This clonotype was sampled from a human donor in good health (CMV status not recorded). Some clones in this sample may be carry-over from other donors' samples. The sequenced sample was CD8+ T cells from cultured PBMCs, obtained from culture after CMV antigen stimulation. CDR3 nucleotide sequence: TGTGCCAGCAGTGACGTATACGGGGAGCTGTTTTTT. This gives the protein CASSDVYGELFF.